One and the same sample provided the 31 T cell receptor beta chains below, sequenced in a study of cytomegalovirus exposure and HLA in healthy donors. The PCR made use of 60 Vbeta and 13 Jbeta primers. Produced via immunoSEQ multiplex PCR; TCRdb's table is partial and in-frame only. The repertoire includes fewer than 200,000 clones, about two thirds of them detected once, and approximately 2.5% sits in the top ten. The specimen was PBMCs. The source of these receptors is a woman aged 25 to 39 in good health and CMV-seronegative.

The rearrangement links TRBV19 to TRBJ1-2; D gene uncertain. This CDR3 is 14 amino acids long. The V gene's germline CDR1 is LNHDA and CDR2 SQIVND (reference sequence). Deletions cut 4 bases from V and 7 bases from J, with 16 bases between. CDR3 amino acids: CASSNRLPRGGYTF. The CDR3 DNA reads TGTGCCAGTAGTAATCGACTGCCACGGGGTGGCTACACCTTC.

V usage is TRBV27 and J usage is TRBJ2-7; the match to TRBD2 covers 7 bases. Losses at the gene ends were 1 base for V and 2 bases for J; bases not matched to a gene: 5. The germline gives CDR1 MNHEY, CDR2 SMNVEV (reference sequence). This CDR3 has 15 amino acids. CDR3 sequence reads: CASSLYGRGTYEQYF. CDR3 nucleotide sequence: TGTGCCAGCAGTTTATATGGGCGGGGGACCTACGAGCAGTACTTC.

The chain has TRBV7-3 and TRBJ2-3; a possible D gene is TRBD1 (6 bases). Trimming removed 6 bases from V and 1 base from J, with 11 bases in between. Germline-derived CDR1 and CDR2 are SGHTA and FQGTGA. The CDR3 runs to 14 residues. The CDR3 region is CASSQAGGTDTQYF. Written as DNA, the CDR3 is TGTGCCAGCAGTCAGGCAGGGGGCACAGATACGCAGTATTTT.

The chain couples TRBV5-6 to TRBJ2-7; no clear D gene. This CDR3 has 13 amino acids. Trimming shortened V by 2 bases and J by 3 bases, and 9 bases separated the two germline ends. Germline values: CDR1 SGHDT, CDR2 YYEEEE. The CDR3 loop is CASSFSTSYEQYF. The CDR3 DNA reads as TGTGCCAGCAGCTTCTCGACAAGCTACGAGCAGTACTTC.

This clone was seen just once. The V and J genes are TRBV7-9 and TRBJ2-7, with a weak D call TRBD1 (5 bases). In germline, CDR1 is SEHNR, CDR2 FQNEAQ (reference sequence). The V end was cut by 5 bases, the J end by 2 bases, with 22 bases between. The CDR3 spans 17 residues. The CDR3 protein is CASSLGGQGIIPYEQYF. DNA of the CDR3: TGTGCCAGCAGCCTAGGTGGGCAGGGCATCATCCCCTACGAGCAGTACTTC.

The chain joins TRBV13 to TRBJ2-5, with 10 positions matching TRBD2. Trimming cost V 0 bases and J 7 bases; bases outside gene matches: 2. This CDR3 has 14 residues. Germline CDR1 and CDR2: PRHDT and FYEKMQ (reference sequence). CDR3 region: CASSLGAGGATQYF. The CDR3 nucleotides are TGTGCCAGCAGCTTAGGAGCGGGGGGGGCGACCCAGTACTTC.

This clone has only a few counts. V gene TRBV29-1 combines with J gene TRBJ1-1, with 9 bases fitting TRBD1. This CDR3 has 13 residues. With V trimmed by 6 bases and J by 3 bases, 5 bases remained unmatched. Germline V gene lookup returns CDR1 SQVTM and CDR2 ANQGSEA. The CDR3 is CSVETGGDTEAFF. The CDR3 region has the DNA TGCAGCGTAGAGACAGGGGGGGACACTGAAGCTTTCTTT.

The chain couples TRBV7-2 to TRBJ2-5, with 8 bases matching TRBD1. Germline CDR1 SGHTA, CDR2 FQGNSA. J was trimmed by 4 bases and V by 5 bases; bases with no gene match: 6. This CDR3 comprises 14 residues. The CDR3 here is CASSVQGVVETQYF. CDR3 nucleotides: TGTGCCAGCAGCGTACAGGGGGTGGTAGAGACCCAGTACTTC.

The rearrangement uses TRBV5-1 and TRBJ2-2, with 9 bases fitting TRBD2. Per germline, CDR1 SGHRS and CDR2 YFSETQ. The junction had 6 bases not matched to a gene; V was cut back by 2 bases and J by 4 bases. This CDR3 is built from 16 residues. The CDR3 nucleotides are TGCGCCAGCAGCTTATCTAGCGGGGTTAGCACCGGGGAGCTGTTTTTT. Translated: CASSLSSGVSTGELFF.

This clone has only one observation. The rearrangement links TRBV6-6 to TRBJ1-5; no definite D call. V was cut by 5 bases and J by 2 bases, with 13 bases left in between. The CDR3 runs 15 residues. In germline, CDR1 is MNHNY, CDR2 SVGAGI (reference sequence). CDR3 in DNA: TGTGCCAGCAGTCTAGAAAACGGTGGCAATCAGCCCCAGCATTTT. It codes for CASSLENGGNQPQHF.

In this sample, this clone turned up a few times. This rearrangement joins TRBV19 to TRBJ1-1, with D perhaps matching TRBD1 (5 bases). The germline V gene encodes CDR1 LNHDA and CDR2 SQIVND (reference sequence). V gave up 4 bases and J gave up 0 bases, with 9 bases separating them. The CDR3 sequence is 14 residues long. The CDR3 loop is CASSTTDMNTEAFF. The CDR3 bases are TGTGCCAGTAGTACTACGGACATGAACACTGAAGCTTTCTTT.

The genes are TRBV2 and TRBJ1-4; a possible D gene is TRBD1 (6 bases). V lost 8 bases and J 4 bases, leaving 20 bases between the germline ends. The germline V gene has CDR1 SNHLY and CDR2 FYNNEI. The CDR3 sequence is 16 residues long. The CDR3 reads CASAPLGNRDNEKLFF. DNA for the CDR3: TGTGCCAGCGCCCCGCTCGGGAACAGGGATAATGAAAAACTGTTTTTT.

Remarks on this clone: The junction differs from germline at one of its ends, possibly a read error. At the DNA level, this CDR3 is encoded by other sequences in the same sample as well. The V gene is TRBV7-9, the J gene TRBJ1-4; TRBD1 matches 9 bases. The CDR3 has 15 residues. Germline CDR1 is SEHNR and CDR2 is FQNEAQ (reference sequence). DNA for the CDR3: TGCGCCAGCAGCCAGGGAGGACAGGGGACTAAAAAACTGTTTTTT. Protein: CASSQGGQGTKKLFF.

CDR3 loop: CASTSGPYNEQFF. As DNA, the CDR3 is TGTGCCAGCACTAGCGGGCCCTACAATGAGCAGTTCTTC. V usage is TRBV11-1 and J usage is TRBJ2-1; 8 bases map to TRBD2. The germline V gene encodes CDR1 SGHAT and CDR2 FQDESV (reference sequence). CDR3 length equals 13 residues. V trimming: 7 bases; J trimming: 2 bases; junction bases outside the gene matches: 1.

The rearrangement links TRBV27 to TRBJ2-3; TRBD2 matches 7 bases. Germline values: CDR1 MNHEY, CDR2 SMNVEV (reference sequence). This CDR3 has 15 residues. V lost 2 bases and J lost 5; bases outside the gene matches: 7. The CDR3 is CASSLLRETLDTQYF. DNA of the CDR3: TGTGCCAGCAGTTTACTGCGGGAGACCTTAGATACGCAGTATTTT.

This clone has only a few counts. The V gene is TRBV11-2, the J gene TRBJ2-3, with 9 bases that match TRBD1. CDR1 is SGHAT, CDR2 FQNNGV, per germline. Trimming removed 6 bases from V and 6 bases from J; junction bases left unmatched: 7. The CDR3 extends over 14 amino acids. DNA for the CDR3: TGTGCCAGCAGTCCCGGGACAGGGTTGGATACGCAGTATTTT. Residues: CASSPGTGLDTQYF.

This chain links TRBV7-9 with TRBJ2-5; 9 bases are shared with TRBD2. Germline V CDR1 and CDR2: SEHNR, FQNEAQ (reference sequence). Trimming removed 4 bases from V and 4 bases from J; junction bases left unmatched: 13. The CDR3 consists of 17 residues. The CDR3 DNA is TGTGCCAGCAGCTCAACCTTAGCGGGAGTTGTTGTAGAGACCCAGTACTTC. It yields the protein CASSSTLAGVVVETQYF.

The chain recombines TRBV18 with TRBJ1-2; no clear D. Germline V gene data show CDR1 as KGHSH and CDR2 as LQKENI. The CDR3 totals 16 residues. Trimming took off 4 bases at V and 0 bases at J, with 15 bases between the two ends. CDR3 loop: CASSHEGGQANYGYTF. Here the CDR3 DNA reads TGTGCCAGCTCACATGAGGGCGGCCAAGCTAACTATGGCTACACCTTC.

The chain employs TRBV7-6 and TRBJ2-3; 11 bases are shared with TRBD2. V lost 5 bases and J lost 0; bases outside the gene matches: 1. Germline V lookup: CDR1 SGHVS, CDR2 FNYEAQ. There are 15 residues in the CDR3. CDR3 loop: CASSTSGRSTDTQYF. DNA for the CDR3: TGTGCCAGCAGCACTAGCGGGAGAAGCACAGATACGCAGTATTTT. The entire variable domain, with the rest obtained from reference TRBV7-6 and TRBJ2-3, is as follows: GAGVSQSPRYKVTKRGQDVALRCDPISGHVSLYWYRQALGQGPEFLTYFNYEAQQDKSGLPNDRFSAERPEGSISTLTIQRTEQRDSAMYRCASSTSGRSTDTQYFGPGTRLTVL.

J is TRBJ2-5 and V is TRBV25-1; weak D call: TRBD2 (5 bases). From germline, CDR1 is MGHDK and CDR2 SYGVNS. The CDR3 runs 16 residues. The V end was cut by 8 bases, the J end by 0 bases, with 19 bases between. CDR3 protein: CASGILRGWDQETQYF. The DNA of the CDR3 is TGTGCCAGCGGGATTTTGAGAGGGTGGGACCAAGAGACCCAGTACTTC.

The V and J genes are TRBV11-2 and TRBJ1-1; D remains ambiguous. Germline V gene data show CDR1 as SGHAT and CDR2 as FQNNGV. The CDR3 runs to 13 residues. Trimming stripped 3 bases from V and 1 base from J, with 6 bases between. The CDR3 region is CASSFEGNTEAFF. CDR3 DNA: TGTGCCAGCAGCTTCGAGGGGAACACTGAAGCTTTCTTT.

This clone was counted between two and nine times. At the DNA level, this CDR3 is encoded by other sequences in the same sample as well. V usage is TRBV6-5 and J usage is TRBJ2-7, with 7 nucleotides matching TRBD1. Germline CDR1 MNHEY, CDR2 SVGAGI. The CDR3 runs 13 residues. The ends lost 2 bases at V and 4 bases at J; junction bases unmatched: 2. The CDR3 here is CASSYRQGYEQYF. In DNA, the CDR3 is TGTGCCAGCAGTTACCGACAGGGATACGAGCAGTACTTC.

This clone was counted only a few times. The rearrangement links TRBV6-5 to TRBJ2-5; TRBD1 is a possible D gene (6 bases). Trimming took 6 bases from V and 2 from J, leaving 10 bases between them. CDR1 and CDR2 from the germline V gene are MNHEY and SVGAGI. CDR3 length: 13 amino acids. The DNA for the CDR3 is TGTGCCAGCAGCGGGACACTACAAGAGACCCAGTACTTC. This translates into CASSGTLQETQYF.

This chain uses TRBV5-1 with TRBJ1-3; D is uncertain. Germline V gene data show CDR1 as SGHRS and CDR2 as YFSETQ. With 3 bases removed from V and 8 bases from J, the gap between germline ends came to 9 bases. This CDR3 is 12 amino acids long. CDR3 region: CASSSRGDTIYF. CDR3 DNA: TGCGCCAGCAGCTCTCGAGGAGACACCATATATTTT.

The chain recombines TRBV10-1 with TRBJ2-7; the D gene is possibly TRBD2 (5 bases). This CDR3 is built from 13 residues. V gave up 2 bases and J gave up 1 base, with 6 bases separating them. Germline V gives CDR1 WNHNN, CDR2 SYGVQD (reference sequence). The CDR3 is CASSEGGSYEQYF. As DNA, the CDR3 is TGCGCCAGCAGTGAGGGAGGATCCTACGAGCAGTACTTC.

CDR3 sequence reads: CASSLTGQGAYEQYF. The CDR3, as DNA: TGCGCCAGCAGCTTGACAGGACAGGGGGCCTACGAGCAGTACTTC. This chain uses TRBV5-1 with TRBJ2-7; TRBD1 agrees at 10 bases. With V trimmed by 1 base and J by 2 bases, 3 bases remained unmatched. Per the germline V gene, CDR1 is SGHRS and CDR2 is YFSETQ. The CDR3 runs 15 residues.

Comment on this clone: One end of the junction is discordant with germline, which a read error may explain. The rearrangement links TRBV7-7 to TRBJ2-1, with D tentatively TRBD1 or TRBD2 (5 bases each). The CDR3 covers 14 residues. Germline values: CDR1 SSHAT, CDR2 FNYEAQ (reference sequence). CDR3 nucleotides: TGTGCTAGCAGCTTAGGGACCGGGATCAATGAGCAGTTCTTC. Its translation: CASSLGTGINEQFF.

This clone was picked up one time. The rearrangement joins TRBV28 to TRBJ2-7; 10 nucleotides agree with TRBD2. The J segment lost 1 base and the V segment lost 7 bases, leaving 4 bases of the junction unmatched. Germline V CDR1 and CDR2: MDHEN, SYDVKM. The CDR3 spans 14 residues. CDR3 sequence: CASIKAGGSYEQYF. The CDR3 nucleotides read TGTGCCAGCATTAAAGCGGGAGGGTCCTACGAGCAGTACTTC. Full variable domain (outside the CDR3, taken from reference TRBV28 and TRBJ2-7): DVKVTQSSRYLVKRTGEKVFLECVQDMDHENMFWYRQDPGLGLRLIYFSYDVKMKEKGDIPEGYSVSREKKERFSLILESASTNQTSMYLCASIKAGGSYEQYFGPGTRLTVT.

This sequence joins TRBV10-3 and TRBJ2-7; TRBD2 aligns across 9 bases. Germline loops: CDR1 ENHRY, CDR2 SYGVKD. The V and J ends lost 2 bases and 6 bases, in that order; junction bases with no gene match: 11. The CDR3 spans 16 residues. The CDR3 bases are TGTGCCATCAGTGAGGAGGCTAGCGGGATGTCTACCGAGCAGTACTTC. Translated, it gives CAISEEASGMSTEQYF.

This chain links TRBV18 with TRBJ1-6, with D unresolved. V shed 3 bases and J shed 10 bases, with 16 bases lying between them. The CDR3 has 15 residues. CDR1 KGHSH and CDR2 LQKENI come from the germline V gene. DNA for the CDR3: TGTGCCAGCTCACCCCGGGAAGGGAGCGAATCACCCCTCCACTTT. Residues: CASSPREGSESPLHF.

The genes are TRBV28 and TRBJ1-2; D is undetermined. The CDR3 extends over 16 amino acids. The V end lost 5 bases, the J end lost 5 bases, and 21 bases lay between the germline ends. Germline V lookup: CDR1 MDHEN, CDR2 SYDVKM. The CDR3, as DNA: TGTGCCAGCAGTCCACTACTGCATCGGATGCGGTATGGCTACACCTTC. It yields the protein CASSPLLHRMRYGYTF.